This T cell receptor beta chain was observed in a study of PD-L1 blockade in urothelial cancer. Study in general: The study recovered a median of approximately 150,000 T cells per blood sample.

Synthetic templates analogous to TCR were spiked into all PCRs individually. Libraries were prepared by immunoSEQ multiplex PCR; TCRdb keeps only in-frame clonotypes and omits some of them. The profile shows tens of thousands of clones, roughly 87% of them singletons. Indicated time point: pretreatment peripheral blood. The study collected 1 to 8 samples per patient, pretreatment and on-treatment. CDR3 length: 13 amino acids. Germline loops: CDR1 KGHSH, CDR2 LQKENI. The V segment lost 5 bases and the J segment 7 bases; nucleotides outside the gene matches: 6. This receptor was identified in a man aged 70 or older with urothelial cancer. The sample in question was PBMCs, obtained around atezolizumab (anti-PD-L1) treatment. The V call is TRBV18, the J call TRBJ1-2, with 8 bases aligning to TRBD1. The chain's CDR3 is CASSGDRTRGYTF. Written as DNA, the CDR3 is TGTGCCAGCTCAGGGGACAGGACTCGTGGCTACACCTTC.